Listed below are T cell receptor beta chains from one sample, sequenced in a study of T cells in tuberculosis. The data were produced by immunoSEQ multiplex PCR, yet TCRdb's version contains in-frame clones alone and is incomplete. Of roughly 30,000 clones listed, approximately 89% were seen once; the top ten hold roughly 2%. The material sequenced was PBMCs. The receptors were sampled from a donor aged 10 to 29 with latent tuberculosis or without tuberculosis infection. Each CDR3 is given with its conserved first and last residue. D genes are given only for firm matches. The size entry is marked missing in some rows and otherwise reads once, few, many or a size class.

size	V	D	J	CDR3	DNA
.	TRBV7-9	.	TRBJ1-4	CASSLAVYVGTNEKLFF	TGTGCCAGCAGCTTAGCGGTCTATGTTGGAACTAATGAAAAACTGTTTTTT
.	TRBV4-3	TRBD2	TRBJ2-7	CASSQEWREGRLVRPYEQYF	TGCGCCAGCAGCCAAGAATGGCGGGAGGGTCGGCTGGTCCGACCCTACGAGCAGTACTTC
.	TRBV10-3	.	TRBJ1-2	CAIPYYLQTGRYGYTF	TGTGCCATTCCCTACTACTTACAAACAGGACGCTATGGCTACACCTTC
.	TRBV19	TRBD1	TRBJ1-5	CASSAPGQGASQPQHF	TGTGCCAGTAGTGCCCCGGGACAGGGGGCGAGTCAGCCCCAGCATTTT
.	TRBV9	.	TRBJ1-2	CASSVGLEAPLRYTF	TGTGCCAGCAGCGTAGGGCTGGAGGCCCCCCTCCGCTACACCTTC
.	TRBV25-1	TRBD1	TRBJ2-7	CASSGSGQLYYEQYF	TGTGCCAGCAGTGGATCGGGACAGCTATACTACGAGCAGTACTTC
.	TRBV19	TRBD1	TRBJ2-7	CASSSGTGVYEQYF	TGTGCCAGTAGTTCCGGGACAGGGGTCTACGAGCAGTACTTC
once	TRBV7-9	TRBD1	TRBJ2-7	CASSRADRGEIYEQYF	TGTGCCAGCAGCCGGGCCGACAGGGGAGAGATCTACGAGCAGTACTTC
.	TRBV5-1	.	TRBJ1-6	CASSRDNYNSPLHF	TGCGCCAGCAGCCGGGACAACTATAATTCACCCCTCCACTTT
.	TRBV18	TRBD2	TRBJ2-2	CASSTPPGLALSNTGELFF	TGTGCCAGCTCAACTCCTCCGGGACTAGCGCTTTCCAACACCGGGGAGCTGTTTTTT
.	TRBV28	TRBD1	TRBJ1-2	CASFSLQGSWYRYTF	TGTGCCAGTTTTTCCTTACAGGGGAGTTGGTATCGCTACACCTTC
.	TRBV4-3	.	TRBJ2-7	CASSPGTHNSYEQYF	TGCGCCAGCAGCCCCGGGACTCATAACTCCTACGAGCAGTACTTC
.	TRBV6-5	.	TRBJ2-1	CASSPGGNYNEQFF	TGTGCCAGCAGTCCAGGGGGGAATTACAATGAGCAGTTCTTC
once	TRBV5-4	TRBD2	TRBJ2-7	CASSGIAGVSYEQYF	TGTGCCAGCAGCGGGATAGCGGGGGTGTCCTACGAGCAGTACTTC
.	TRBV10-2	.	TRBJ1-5	CASSEQGISNQPQHF	TGCGCCAGCAGTGAGCAGGGCATTAGCAATCAGCCCCAGCATTTT
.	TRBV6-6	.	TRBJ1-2	CANKGSGAFGGYTF	TGTGCCAACAAAGGTTCAGGGGCCTTCGGAGGCTACACCTTC
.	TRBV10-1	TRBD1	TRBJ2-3	CASSDRGHSDTQYF	TGCGCCAGCAGTGACAGGGGGCACTCAGATACGCAGTATTTT
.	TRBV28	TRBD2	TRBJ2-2	CASTGVRSGTSPYMNTGELFF	TGTGCCAGCACCGGCGTCAGGAGCGGGACTAGCCCATATATGAACACCGGGGAGCTGTTTTTT
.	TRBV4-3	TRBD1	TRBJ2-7	CASSQRTGKYEQYF	TGCGCCAGCAGCCAACGGACAGGTAAATACGAGCAGTACTTC
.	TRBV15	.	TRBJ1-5	CATSRDKGQTNQPQHF	TGTGCCACCAGCAGAGATAAAGGACAGACCAATCAGCCCCAGCATTTT
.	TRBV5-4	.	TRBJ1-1	CASSSNKNTEAFF	TGTGCCAGCAGCTCCAACAAGAACACTGAAGCTTTCTTT
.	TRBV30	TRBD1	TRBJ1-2	CARDRGQNYGYTF	TGTGCCCGAGACAGGGGGCAAAACTATGGCTACACCTTC
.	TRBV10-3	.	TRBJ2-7	CAIGVEEGFISGEQYF	TGTGCCATCGGGGTCGAGGAGGGATTCATTAGCGGCGAGCAGTACTTC
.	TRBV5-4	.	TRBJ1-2	CASSPTYTNYGYTF	TGTGCCAGCAGCCCGACTTATACTAACTATGGCTACACCTTC
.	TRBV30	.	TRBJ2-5	CAWSKNDRTRETQYF	TGTGCCTGGAGTAAGAATGACCGAACGAGGGAGACCCAGTACTTC
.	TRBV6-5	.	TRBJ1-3	CASSYSAGSGNTIYF	TGTGCCAGCAGTTACTCCGCCGGGTCGGGAAACACCATATATTTT
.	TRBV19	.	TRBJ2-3	CASSMGPDTQYF	TGTGCCAGTAGTATGGGCCCAGATACGCAGTATTTT
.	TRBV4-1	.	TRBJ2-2	CASRKGGGTGELFF	TGCGCCAGCAGAAAAGGCGGAGGAACCGGGGAGCTGTTTTTT
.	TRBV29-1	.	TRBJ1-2	CSVDRAGGGGYTF	TGCAGCGTGGACCGGGCGGGGGGCGGTGGCTACACCTTC
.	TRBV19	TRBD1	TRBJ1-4	CASSTTGGKLFF	TGTGCCAGTAGTACTACAGGGGGGAAACTGTTTTTT
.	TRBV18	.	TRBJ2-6	CASSGSGGANVLTF	TGTGCCAGCTCGGGGAGCGGTGGGGCCAACGTCCTGACTTTC
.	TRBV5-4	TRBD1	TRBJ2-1	CASSTRTGYNEQFF	TGTGCCAGCAGCACCCGGACAGGGTACAATGAGCAGTTCTTC
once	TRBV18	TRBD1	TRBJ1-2	CASSPGTGGTYGYTF	TGTGCCAGCTCACCGGGGACAGGCGGGACCTATGGCTACACCTTC
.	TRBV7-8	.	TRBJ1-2	CASSLEFNRVRSGGYTF	TGTGCCAGCAGCTTAGAGTTCAACCGGGTAAGATCGGGAGGCTACACCTTC
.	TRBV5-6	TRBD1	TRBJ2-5	CASSLGQGRTQYF	TGTGCCAGCAGCTTGGGACAGGGACGGACCCAGTACTTC
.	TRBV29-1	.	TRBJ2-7	CSVVHPRENEQYF	TGCAGCGTCGTACACCCGAGGGAAAACGAGCAGTACTTC
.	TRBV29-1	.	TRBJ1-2	CSVDRGPYGYTF	TGCAGCGTTGACAGGGGACCCTATGGCTACACCTTC
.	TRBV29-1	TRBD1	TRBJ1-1	CSVGQQNTEAFF	TGCAGCGTGGGACAGCAGAACACTGAAGCTTTCTTT
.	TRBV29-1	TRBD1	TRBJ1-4	CSVGTGTGGREKLFF	TGCAGCGTTGGGACCGGGACAGGTGGGCGTGAAAAACTGTTTTTT
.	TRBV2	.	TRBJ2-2	CASSQDRDGELFF	TGTGCCAGCAGTCAGGACCGGGACGGGGAGCTGTTTTTT
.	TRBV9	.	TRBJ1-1	CASSTLNGETEAFF	TGTGCCAGCAGCACACTAAATGGAGAAACTGAAGCTTTCTTT